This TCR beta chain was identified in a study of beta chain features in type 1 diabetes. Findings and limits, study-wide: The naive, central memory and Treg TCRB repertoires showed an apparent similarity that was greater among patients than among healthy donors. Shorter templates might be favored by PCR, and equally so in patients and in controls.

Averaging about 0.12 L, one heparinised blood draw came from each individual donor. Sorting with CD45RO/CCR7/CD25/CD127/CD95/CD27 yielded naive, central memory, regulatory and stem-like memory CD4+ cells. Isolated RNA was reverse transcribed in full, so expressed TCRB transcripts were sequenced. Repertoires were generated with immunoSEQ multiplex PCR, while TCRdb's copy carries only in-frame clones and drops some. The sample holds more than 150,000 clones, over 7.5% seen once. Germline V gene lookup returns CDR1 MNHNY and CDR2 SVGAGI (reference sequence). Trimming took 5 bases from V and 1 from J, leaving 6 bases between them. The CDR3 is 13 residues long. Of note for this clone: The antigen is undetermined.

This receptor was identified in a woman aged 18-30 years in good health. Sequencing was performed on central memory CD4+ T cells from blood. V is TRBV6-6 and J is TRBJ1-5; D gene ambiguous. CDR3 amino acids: CASSPVSNQPQHF. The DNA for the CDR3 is TGTGCCAGCAGTCCGGTGAGCAATCAGCCCCAGCATTTT.